The 14 T cell receptor beta chains below come from one sample, sequenced in a study of cytomegalovirus exposure and HLA in healthy donors. In the PCR, 60 Vbeta and 13 Jbeta primers were used. Profiled with immunoSEQ multiplex PCR; TCRdb holds only in-frame clones, not every one. Altogether roughly 63,000 clones are present, approximately 75% being singletons, with the ten largest covering approximately 25%. Sequenced: PBMCs. The receptors here all came from a man in his fifties or sixties in good health and CMV-seropositive.

This clone was found a few times. A read error is the likely source, as a far larger clone sits one nucleotide away. The CDR3 ends on some other residue instead of the conserved phenylalanine or tryptophan, so this is likely a read error. J is TRBJ1-2 and V is TRBV27; no clear D. CDR3 length: 14 amino acids. CDR1 is MNHEY, CDR2 SMNVEV, per germline (reference sequence). The V end lost 3 bases, the J end lost 5 bases, and 13 bases lay between the germline ends. The CDR3 region is CASSFSGLSYGYTY. CDR3 in DNA: TGTGCCAGCAGTTTTTCAGGTTTATCTTATGGCTACACCTAC.

The chain combines TRBV29-1 with TRBJ1-1; tentatively, D is TRBD1 (6 bases). The CDR3 is made up of 13 amino acids. Trimming left V 4 bases short and J 5 bases short, with 14 bases between. CDR1 SQVTM and CDR2 ANQGSEA come from the germline V gene. CDR3 protein: CSVVGGPGTEAFF. The CDR3 DNA reads as TGCAGCGTTGTAGGGGGTCCCGGGACTGAAGCTTTCTTT.

The sample holds a few counts of this clone. The chain couples TRBV7-9 to TRBJ2-7; 13 nucleotides line up with TRBD2. CDR3 length: 17 amino acids. The J segment lost 3 bases and the V segment lost 5 bases, leaving 10 bases of the junction unmatched. Germline loops: CDR1 SEHNR, CDR2 FQNEAQ (reference sequence). The CDR3 protein is CASSRTSGRRISYEQYF. DNA of the CDR3: TGTGCCAGCAGCCGGACTAGCGGGAGACGGATAAGCTACGAGCAGTACTTC.

The chain joins TRBV9 to TRBJ2-1, with 8 bases identical to TRBD1. Germline trimming cut 0 bases from V and 2 bases from J; bases unmatched to any gene: 10. Per the germline V gene, CDR1 is SGDLS and CDR2 is YYNGEE. The CDR3 spans 18 residues. In DNA, the CDR3 is TGTGCCAGCAGCGTAGCCCGAACCGGGACAGGTACCTACAATGAGCAGTTCTTC. The encoded protein is CASSVARTGTGTYNEQFF.

This clone appeared a few times. The rearrangement links TRBV2 to TRBJ2-3; D possibly corresponds to TRBD2 (7 bases). V was pared by 4 bases and J by 3 bases, with 20 bases between. The CDR3 extends over 17 amino acids. Germline V gene data show CDR1 as SNHLY and CDR2 as FYNNEI. In nucleotides, the CDR3 is TGTGCCAGCAGTGTCTGGTTGGCGGGGGCGACTACAGATACGCAGTATTTT. Amino acid sequence: CASSVWLAGATTDTQYF.

The chain employs TRBV6-1 and TRBJ2-4, with a possible D match to TRBD1 (5 bases). This CDR3 is 14 amino acids long. Per the germline V gene, CDR1 is MNHNS and CDR2 is SASEGT. Deletions cut 0 bases from V and 15 bases from J, with 18 bases between. CDR3 sequence reads: CASSEAWGPRMLYF. The CDR3 DNA is TGTGCCAGCAGTGAAGCGTGGGGCCCCCGCATGCTGTACTTC.

The V call is TRBV19, the J call TRBJ2-5; 7 nucleotides agree with TRBD2. Trimming cost V 3 bases and J 0 bases; bases outside gene matches: 7. Germline CDR1 reads LNHDA; CDR2 reads SQIVND (reference sequence). This CDR3 region has 16 residues. The CDR3 loop is CASSMEDGGYQETQYF. As DNA, the CDR3 is TGTGCCAGTAGTATGGAGGACGGGGGGTACCAAGAGACCCAGTACTTC.

With respect to this clone: A read error may account for a junction end that differs from germline. The V and J genes are TRBV7-9 and TRBJ2-7; D perhaps matches TRBD1 (6 bases). Germline V gene lookup returns CDR1 SEHNR and CDR2 FQNEAQ (reference sequence). The CDR3 runs to 12 residues. CDR3 amino acids: CSSSVTGYEQYF. In DNA form, the CDR3 reads TGTTCCAGCAGCGTAACAGGGTACGAGCAGTACTTC.

The chain couples TRBV30 to TRBJ2-1; TRBD2 matches 13 bases. The CDR3 sequence is 17 residues long. V gave up 0 bases and J gave up 4 bases; unmatched junction bases: 6. Per germline, CDR1 GTSNPN and CDR2 SVGIG (reference sequence). The CDR3 protein is CAWSVLAGGTSYNEQFF. The CDR3 coding sequence is TGTGCCTGGAGTGTACTAGCGGGGGGGACTAGTTACAATGAGCAGTTCTTC.

The V gene is TRBV6-1, the J gene TRBJ1-1; a weak D match, TRBD1 (6 bases). Germline lookup yields CDR1 MNHNS and CDR2 SASEGT. This CDR3 contains 13 residues. The ends were cut back, 8 bases at V and 8 bases at J, with 18 bases in the middle. CDR3 bases: TGTGCCAGCGGGGGTCCGGGACAAAGAGAAGCTTTCTTT. Amino acid sequence: CASGGPGQREAFF.

This clone was observed a few times. The V gene is TRBV7-3, the J gene TRBJ2-7, with 9 bases that match TRBD1. V dropped 0 bases and J dropped 3; count of bases not matched to a gene: 6. CDR1 and CDR2 (germline): SGHTA, FQGTGA. This CDR3 contains 16 residues. The CDR3 DNA reads as TGTGCCAGCAGCTTAACGTCCGGGACAGGGATCTACGAGCAGTACTTC. Its protein product is CASSLTSGTGIYEQYF.

This clone was seen a few times. Sequence at one end of the junction differs from germline and may be a read error. The chain recombines TRBV5-1 with TRBJ2-7, with D hard to call. Per germline, CDR1 SGHRS and CDR2 YFSETQ. The CDR3 has 17 amino acids. DNA of the CDR3: TGCGCCAGCACCTTGTTCCCGAACAGAATTCCGTCCTACGAGCAGTACTTC. Encoded protein: CASTLFPNRIPSYEQYF.

This clone showed up just once. The chain is built from TRBV5-1 and TRBJ2-2, with D hard to call. V was trimmed by 0 bases and J by 4 bases, leaving 13 bases between them. CDR1 and CDR2 (germline): SGHRS, YFSETQ. The CDR3 has 16 amino acids. CDR3 region: CASSLAVGPGTGELFF. The DNA of the CDR3 is TGCGCCAGCAGCTTGGCCGTCGGTCCCGGCACCGGGGAGCTGTTTTTT.

This chain links TRBV6-5 with TRBJ1-2; D is unclear. Germline CDR1 and CDR2: MNHEY and SVGAGI. V lost 0 bases to trimming and J lost 1 base, with 12 bases between them. The CDR3 has 16 amino acids. CDR3 coding DNA: TGTGCCAGCAGTTACTCTACAGATCTCCTTAACTATGGCTACACCTTC. This encodes CASSYSTDLLNYGYTF.